A selection of T cell receptor beta chains follows, all from one sample in a study of blood T cell repertoires in COVID-19. The table came from immunoSEQ multiplex PCR; TCRdb's copy has only in-frame clones and leaves some out. The data hold about 120,000 clones, with 80% to 90% observed a single time. Source material: peripheral blood. These receptors were taken from a man aged 65-85 years with active or convalescent COVID-19. Each CDR3 is given with its conserved first and last residue. The order of the fields is J gene, V gene, clone size, D gene, CDR3 protein, CDR3 DNA. The D gene is left open where the match is weak. Some rows have no size entry. The others give once, few or many, or a class for an expanded clone.

j_call: TRBJ1-5
v_call: TRBV24-1
clone_size: once
d_call: NA
cdr3_aa: CATSDWTDNQPQHF
cdr3_nt: TGTGCCACCAGTGATTGGACAGATAATCAGCCCCAGCATTTT

j_call: TRBJ1-5
v_call: TRBV19
clone_size: NA
d_call: TRBD1
cdr3_aa: CASTKDRGGQPQHF
cdr3_nt: TGTGCCAGTACCAAGGACAGGGGGGGCCAGCCCCAGCATTTT

j_call: TRBJ1-1
v_call: TRBV5-1
clone_size: NA
d_call: NA
cdr3_aa: CASSPGGLGGSTEAFF
cdr3_nt: TGCGCCAGCAGCCCCGGAGGTCTTGGTGGGAGCACTGAAGCTTTCTTT

j_call: TRBJ2-3
v_call: TRBV27
clone_size: NA
d_call: NA
cdr3_aa: CASRVAASTDTQYF
cdr3_nt: TGTGCCAGCAGGGTAGCGGCTAGCACAGATACGCAGTATTTT

j_call: TRBJ2-2
v_call: TRBV10-2
clone_size: NA
d_call: TRBD2
cdr3_aa: CASRLAGGPAGELFF
cdr3_nt: TGCGCCAGCAGGCTAGCGGGAGGGCCGGCCGGGGAGCTGTTTTTT

j_call: TRBJ2-5
v_call: TRBV19
clone_size: once
d_call: NA
cdr3_aa: CASSTTGRETQYF
cdr3_nt: TGTGCCAGTAGTACCACGGGGAGGGAGACCCAGTACTTC

j_call: TRBJ2-1
v_call: TRBV2
clone_size: NA
d_call: TRBD2
cdr3_aa: CASRGLAGSYNEQFF
cdr3_nt: TGTGCCAGCAGGGGACTAGCGGGGTCGTACAATGAGCAGTTCTTC

j_call: TRBJ2-7
v_call: TRBV6-4
clone_size: NA
d_call: TRBD2
cdr3_aa: CASSPQGSGSGEQYF
cdr3_nt: TGTGCCAGCAGTCCCCAGGGTAGCGGGAGTGGCGAGCAGTACTTC

j_call: TRBJ2-3
v_call: TRBV7-9
clone_size: NA
d_call: NA
cdr3_aa: CASSQDWSQSTDTQYF
cdr3_nt: TGTGCCAGCAGCCAAGACTGGTCCCAAAGCACAGATACGCAGTATTTT

j_call: TRBJ2-3
v_call: TRBV5-1
clone_size: once
d_call: NA
cdr3_aa: CASSFEATTQYF
cdr3_nt: TGCGCCAGCAGCTTTGAGGCCACTACGCAGTATTTT

j_call: TRBJ2-1
v_call: TRBV15
clone_size: NA
d_call: NA
cdr3_aa: CATSREWGVDYNEQFF
cdr3_nt: TGTGCCACCAGCAGAGAGTGGGGAGTTGACTACAATGAGCAGTTCTTC

j_call: TRBJ2-1
v_call: TRBV19
clone_size: NA
d_call: NA
cdr3_aa: CASSISTVQFF
cdr3_nt: TGTGCCAGTAGTATAAGCACCGTGCAGTTCTTC

j_call: TRBJ2-5
v_call: TRBV3-1/TRBV3-2
clone_size: NA
d_call: NA
cdr3_aa: CASSPSQETQYF
cdr3_nt: TGTGCCAGCAGCCCTTCCCAAGAGACCCAGTACTTC

j_call: TRBJ2-7
v_call: TRBV12-3/TRBV12-4
clone_size: once
d_call: NA
cdr3_aa: CASSSSSYEQYF
cdr3_nt: TGTGCCAGCAGTTCGTCCTCCTACGAGCAGTACTTC

j_call: TRBJ2-6
v_call: TRBV24-1
clone_size: NA
d_call: TRBD2
cdr3_aa: CATRSGGTGANVLTF
cdr3_nt: TGTGCCACCAGGTCCGGGGGGACTGGGGCCAACGTCCTGACTTTC

j_call: TRBJ1-6
v_call: TRBV6-6
clone_size: NA
d_call: NA
cdr3_aa: CASTTGGGSPLHF
cdr3_nt: TGTGCCAGCACTACAGGCGGGGGGTCACCCCTCCACTTT

j_call: TRBJ1-5
v_call: TRBV6-6
clone_size: NA
d_call: NA
cdr3_aa: CASSYSASSNQPQHF
cdr3_nt: TGTGCCAGCAGTTACTCGGCAAGTAGCAATCAGCCCCAGCATTTT

j_call: TRBJ2-5
v_call: TRBV20-1
clone_size: NA
d_call: TRBD2
cdr3_aa: CSASRLAGLQETQYF
cdr3_nt: TGCAGTGCTAGTCGGCTAGCGGGCCTCCAAGAGACCCAGTACTTC

j_call: TRBJ2-5
v_call: TRBV19
clone_size: NA
d_call: NA
cdr3_aa: CASSIDPASQTQYF
cdr3_nt: TGTGCCAGTAGTATAGATCCGGCTAGCCAGACCCAGTACTTC

j_call: TRBJ2-5
v_call: TRBV25-1
clone_size: NA
d_call: NA
cdr3_aa: CASSSQGQETQYF
cdr3_nt: TGTGCCAGCAGTAGCCAGGGGCAAGAGACCCAGTACTTC

j_call: TRBJ1-5
v_call: TRBV3-1/TRBV3-2
clone_size: once
d_call: NA
cdr3_aa: CASSQGTSGNQPQHF
cdr3_nt: TGTGCCAGCAGCCAAGGAACATCGGGGAATCAGCCCCAGCATTTT

j_call: TRBJ2-2
v_call: TRBV7-9
clone_size: NA
d_call: TRBD2
cdr3_aa: CASSSRTSIATGELFF
cdr3_nt: TGTGCCAGCAGCTCAAGGACTAGTATCGCCACCGGGGAGCTGTTTTTT

j_call: TRBJ1-1
v_call: TRBV28
clone_size: NA
d_call: TRBD1
cdr3_aa: CASNKGQGKEAFF
cdr3_nt: TGTGCCAGCAATAAGGGACAGGGCAAGGAAGCTTTCTTT

j_call: TRBJ2-1
v_call: TRBV11-2
clone_size: NA
d_call: NA
cdr3_aa: CASSLGNTEGNEQFF
cdr3_nt: TGTGCCAGCAGCTTGGGGAACACTGAGGGCAATGAGCAGTTCTTC

j_call: TRBJ1-4
v_call: TRBV7-9
clone_size: NA
d_call: NA
cdr3_aa: CASSLDRVANEKLFF
cdr3_nt: TGTGCCAGCAGCTTAGACAGGGTAGCTAATGAAAAACTGTTTTTT

j_call: TRBJ1-2
v_call: TRBV28
clone_size: NA
d_call: NA
cdr3_aa: CASSLSAGGANYGYTF
cdr3_nt: TGTGCCAGCAGTTTGAGCGCCGGAGGGGCTAACTATGGCTACACCTTC

j_call: TRBJ1-1
v_call: TRBV10-3
clone_size: NA
d_call: NA
cdr3_aa: CAISERGGRDTEAFF
cdr3_nt: TGTGCCATCAGCGAGCGGGGGGGAAGAGACACTGAAGCTTTCTTT

j_call: TRBJ1-5
v_call: TRBV7-9
clone_size: NA
d_call: NA
cdr3_aa: CASSLDRYSNQPQHF
cdr3_nt: TGTGCCAGCAGCCTAGACAGATATAGCAATCAGCCCCAGCATTTT

j_call: TRBJ2-7
v_call: TRBV27
clone_size: NA
d_call: TRBD2
cdr3_aa: CASTLRGYEQYF
cdr3_nt: TGTGCCAGCACCTTGCGGGGGTACGAGCAGTACTTC

j_call: TRBJ2-1
v_call: TRBV19
clone_size: NA
d_call: NA
cdr3_aa: CASSIGKQGQFF
cdr3_nt: TGTGCCAGTAGTATAGGGAAACAGGGACAGTTCTTC

j_call: TRBJ1-1
v_call: TRBV7-9
clone_size: NA
d_call: NA
cdr3_aa: CASSLGTAEEAFF
cdr3_nt: TGTGCCAGCAGCTTAGGGACAGCAGAAGAAGCTTTCTTT

j_call: TRBJ1-6
v_call: TRBV3-1/TRBV3-2
clone_size: NA
d_call: TRBD1
cdr3_aa: CASSGTGAYNSPLHF
cdr3_nt: TGTGCCAGCAGCGGAACAGGGGCCTACAATTCACCCCTCCACTTT

j_call: TRBJ2-7
v_call: TRBV27
clone_size: NA
d_call: NA
cdr3_aa: CASSSDSYEQYF
cdr3_nt: TGTGCCAGCAGTTCGGACAGCTACGAGCAGTACTTC

j_call: TRBJ2-2
v_call: TRBV6-5
clone_size: NA
d_call: NA
cdr3_aa: CASSLRGTGELFF
cdr3_nt: TGTGCCAGCAGCCTCCGGGGCACCGGGGAGCTGTTTTTT

j_call: TRBJ2-2
v_call: TRBV27
clone_size: NA
d_call: TRBD1
cdr3_aa: CASSPDRGAGELFF
cdr3_nt: TGTGCCAGCAGTCCTGACAGGGGGGCCGGGGAGCTGTTTTTT

j_call: TRBJ2-5
v_call: TRBV19
clone_size: once
d_call: TRBD2
cdr3_aa: CASSMQAGVGETQYF
cdr3_nt: TGTGCCAGTAGTATGCAAGCGGGAGTAGGGGAGACCCAGTACTTC

j_call: TRBJ2-1
v_call: TRBV7-9
clone_size: NA
d_call: NA
cdr3_aa: CASIPLDSYNEQFF
cdr3_nt: TGTGCCAGCATCCCATTGGACAGCTACAATGAGCAGTTCTTC

j_call: TRBJ1-3
v_call: TRBV7-9
clone_size: NA
d_call: NA
cdr3_aa: CASSQQGSGNTIYF
cdr3_nt: TGTGCCAGCAGCCAACAGGGCTCTGGAAACACCATATATTTT

j_call: TRBJ1-1
v_call: TRBV13
clone_size: NA
d_call: TRBD1
cdr3_aa: CASSRQGWDTEAFF
cdr3_nt: TGTGCCAGCAGCAGACAGGGGTGGGACACTGAAGCTTTCTTT

j_call: TRBJ2-5
v_call: TRBV11-2
clone_size: NA
d_call: NA
cdr3_aa: CASRYRGNQETQYF
cdr3_nt: TGTGCCAGCAGATACCGCGGAAATCAAGAGACCCAGTACTTC

j_call: TRBJ1-1
v_call: TRBV7-2
clone_size: NA
d_call: TRBD1
cdr3_aa: CASSPLRDSLNTEAFF
cdr3_nt: TGTGCCAGCAGCCCTCTCCGGGACAGCTTGAACACTGAAGCTTTCTTT

j_call: TRBJ2-7
v_call: TRBV27
clone_size: NA
d_call: TRBD2
cdr3_aa: CASSLTSGSAYEQYF
cdr3_nt: TGTGCCAGCAGTCTCACTAGCGGGAGTGCCTACGAGCAGTACTTC